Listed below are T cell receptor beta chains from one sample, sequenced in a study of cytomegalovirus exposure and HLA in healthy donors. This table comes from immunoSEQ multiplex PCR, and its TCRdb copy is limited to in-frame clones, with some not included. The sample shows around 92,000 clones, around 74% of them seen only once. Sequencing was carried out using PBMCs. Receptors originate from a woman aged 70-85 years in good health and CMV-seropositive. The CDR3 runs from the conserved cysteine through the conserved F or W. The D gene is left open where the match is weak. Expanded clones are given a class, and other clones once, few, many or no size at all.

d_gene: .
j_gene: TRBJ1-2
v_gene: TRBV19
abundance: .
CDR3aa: CASSKRQERGYTF
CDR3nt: TGTGCCAGTAGTAAGAGACAGGAGAGGGGCTACACCTTC

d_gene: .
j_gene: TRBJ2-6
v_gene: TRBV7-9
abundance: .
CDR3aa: CASSSGGAGASVLTF
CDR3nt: TGTGCCAGCAGCTCGGGGGGCGCTGGGGCCAGCGTCCTGACTTTC

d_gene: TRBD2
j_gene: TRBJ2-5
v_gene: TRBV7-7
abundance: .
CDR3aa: CASSLAYSGGPETQYF
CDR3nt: TGTGCTAGCAGCTTAGCGTATAGCGGGGGGCCAGAGACCCAGTACTTC

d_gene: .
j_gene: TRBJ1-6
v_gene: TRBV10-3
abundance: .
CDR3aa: CAISENYEGSPLHF
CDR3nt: TGTGCCATCAGTGAGAACTACGAGGGTTCACCCCTCCACTTT

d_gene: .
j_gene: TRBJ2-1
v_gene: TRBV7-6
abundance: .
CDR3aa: CASSLEHEQFF
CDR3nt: TGTGCCAGCAGCTTAGAACACGAGCAGTTCTTC

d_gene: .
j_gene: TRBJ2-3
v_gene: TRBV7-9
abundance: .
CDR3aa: CSSSSSTDTQYF
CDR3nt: TGTTCCAGCAGCTCTAGCACAGATACGCAGTATTTT

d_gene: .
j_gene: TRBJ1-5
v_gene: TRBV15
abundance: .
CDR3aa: CATSKGAREAGNQPQHF
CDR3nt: TGTGCCACCAGCAAAGGGGCCAGGGAGGCCGGCAATCAGCCCCAGCATTTT

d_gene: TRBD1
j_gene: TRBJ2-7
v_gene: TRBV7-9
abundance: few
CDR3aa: CASSFTAGTGGAGQYF
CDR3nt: TGTGCCAGCAGCTTTACCGCCGGGACAGGGGGCGCAGGGCAGTACTTC

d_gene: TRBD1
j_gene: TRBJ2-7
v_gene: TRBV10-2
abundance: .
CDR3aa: CASSVFGGQGRVEQYF
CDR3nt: TGCGCCAGCAGTGTGTTCGGGGGACAGGGGAGAGTCGAGCAGTACTTC

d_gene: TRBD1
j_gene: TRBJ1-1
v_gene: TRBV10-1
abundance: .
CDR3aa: CASSESTGLNSEAFF
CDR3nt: TGCGCCAGCAGTGAGTCGACAGGGCTAAACTCTGAAGCTTTCTTT

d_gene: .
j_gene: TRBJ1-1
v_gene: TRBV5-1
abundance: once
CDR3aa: CASSLAGVDTEAFF
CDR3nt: TGCGCCAGCAGCTTGGCCGGGGTCGACACTGAAGCTTTCTTT

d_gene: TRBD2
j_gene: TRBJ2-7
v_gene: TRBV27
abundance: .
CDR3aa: CASSGQGRAGEKHYEQYF
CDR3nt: TGTGCCAGCAGTGGGCAGGGCAGAGCGGGAGAAAAGCACTACGAGCAGTACTTC

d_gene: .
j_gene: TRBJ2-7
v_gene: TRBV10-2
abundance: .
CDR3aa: CASGGAGVGEQYF
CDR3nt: TGCGCCAGCGGGGGGGCAGGGGTTGGAGAGCAGTACTTC

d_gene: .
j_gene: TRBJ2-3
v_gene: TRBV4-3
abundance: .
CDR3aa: CASSQDDRPDTQYF
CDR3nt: TGCGCCAGCAGCCAAGACGACAGACCAGATACGCAGTATTTT

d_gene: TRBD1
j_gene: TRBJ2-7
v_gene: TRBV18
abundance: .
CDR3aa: CASSPLGTGGHEQYF
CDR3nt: TGTGCCAGCTCACCGCTCGGGACAGGGGGCCACGAGCAGTACTTC

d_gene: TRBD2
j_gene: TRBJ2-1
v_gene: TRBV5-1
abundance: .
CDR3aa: CASSFGGLRGGYNEQFF
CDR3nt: TGCGCCAGCAGCTTCGGGGGGTTGCGGGGGGGGTACAATGAGCAGTTCTTC

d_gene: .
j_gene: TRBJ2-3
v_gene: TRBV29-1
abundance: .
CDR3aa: CSAIPTGRATDTQYF
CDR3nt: TGCAGCGCCATCCCAACGGGCAGGGCCACAGATACGCAGTATTTT

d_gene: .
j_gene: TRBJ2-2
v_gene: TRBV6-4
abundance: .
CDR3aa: CASSERWSTGELFF
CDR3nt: TGTGCCAGCAGTGAGCGGTGGAGCACCGGGGAGCTGTTTTTT

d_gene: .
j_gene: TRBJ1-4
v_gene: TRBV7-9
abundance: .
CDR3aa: CASSLGGAGEKLFF
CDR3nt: TGTGCCAGCAGCTTAGGGGGCGCCGGGGAAAAACTGTTTTTT

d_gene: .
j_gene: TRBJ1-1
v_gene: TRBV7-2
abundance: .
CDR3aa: CASSPFRDKAFF
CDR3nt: TGTGCCAGCAGCCCTTTCCGGGACAAAGCTTTCTTT

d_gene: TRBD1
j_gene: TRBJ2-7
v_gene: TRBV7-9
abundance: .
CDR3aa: CASSYPPRDSNYEQYF
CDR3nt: TGTGCCAGCAGCTACCCCCCTAGGGACAGCAACTACGAGCAGTACTTC

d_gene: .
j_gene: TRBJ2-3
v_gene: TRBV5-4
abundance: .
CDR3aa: CASSLVGRTDTQYF
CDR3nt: TGTGCCAGCAGCTTGGTGGGGCGCACAGATACGCAGTATTTT

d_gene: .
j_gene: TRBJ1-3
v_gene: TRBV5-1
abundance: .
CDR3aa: CASSLDAGDPGNTIYF
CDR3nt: TGCGCCAGCAGCTTGGACGCAGGGGATCCTGGAAACACCATATATTTT

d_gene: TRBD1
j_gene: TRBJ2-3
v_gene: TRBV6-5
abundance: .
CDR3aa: CASNTGDNTDTQYF
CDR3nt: TGTGCCAGCAATACAGGGGACAACACAGATACGCAGTATTTT

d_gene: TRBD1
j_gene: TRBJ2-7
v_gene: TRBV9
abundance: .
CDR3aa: CASSDDGQGIEQYF
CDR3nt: TGTGCCAGCAGTGACGATGGACAGGGGATCGAGCAGTACTTC

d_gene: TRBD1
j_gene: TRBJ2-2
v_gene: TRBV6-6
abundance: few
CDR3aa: CASRVDRVGGELFF
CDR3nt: TGTGCCAGCAGAGTGGACAGGGTCGGCGGGGAGCTGTTTTTT

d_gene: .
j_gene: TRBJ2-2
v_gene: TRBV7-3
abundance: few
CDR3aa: CASSLTRRTGSGELFF
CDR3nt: TGTGCCAGCAGCTTAACTAGGAGGACCGGCTCCGGGGAGCTGTTTTTT

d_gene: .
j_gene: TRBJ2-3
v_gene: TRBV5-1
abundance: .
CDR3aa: CASQQGSSTDTQYF
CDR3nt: TGCGCCAGCCAGCAGGGCTCTAGCACAGATACGCAGTATTTT

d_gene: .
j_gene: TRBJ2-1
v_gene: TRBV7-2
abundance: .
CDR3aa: CASSYYRNNGEQFF
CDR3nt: TGTGCCAGCAGTTACTATCGGAACAACGGGGAGCAGTTCTTC

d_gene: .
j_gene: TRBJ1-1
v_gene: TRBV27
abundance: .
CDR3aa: CASSPQMNTEAFF
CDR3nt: TGTGCCAGCAGTCCCCAGATGAACACTGAAGCTTTCTTT

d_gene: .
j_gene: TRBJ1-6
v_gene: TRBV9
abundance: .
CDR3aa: CASSGGEGSPLHF
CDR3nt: TGTGCCAGCAGCGGAGGGGAGGGTTCACCCCTCCACTTT

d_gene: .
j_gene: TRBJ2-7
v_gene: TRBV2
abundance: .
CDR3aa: CALGGSALSYEQYF
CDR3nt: TGTGCCCTCGGTGGGTCAGCGCTTTCCTACGAGCAGTACTTC

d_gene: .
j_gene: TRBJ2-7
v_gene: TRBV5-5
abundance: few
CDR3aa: CASSSDSYEQYF
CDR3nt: TGTGCCAGCAGCTCGGACAGCTACGAGCAGTACTTC

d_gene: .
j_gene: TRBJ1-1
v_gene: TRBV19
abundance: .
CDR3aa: CASSIKRDTEAFF
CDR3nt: TGTGCCAGTAGTATAAAGCGGGACACTGAAGCTTTCTTT

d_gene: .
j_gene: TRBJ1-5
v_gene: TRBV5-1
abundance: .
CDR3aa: CASSLTGYSNQPQHF
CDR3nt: TGCGCCAGCAGCTTGACAGGGTATAGCAATCAGCCCCAGCATTTT

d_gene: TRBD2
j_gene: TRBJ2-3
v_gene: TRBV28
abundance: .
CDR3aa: CASSLTSGGGPTDTQYF
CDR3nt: TGTGCCAGCAGTTTAACTAGCGGGGGGGGACCCACAGATACGCAGTATTTT

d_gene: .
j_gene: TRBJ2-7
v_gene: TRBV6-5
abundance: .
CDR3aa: CASSFRVWGERDEQYF
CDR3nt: TGTGCCAGCAGTTTTAGGGTTTGGGGGGAGAGGGACGAGCAGTACTTC

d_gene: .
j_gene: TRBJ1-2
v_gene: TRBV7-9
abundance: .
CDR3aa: CASSSGSLYGYTF
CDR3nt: TGTGCCAGCAGTTCAGGGTCCCTTTATGGCTACACCTTC

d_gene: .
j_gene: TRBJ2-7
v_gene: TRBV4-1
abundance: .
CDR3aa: CASSRSSGIGDEQYF
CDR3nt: TGCGCCAGCAGCCGATCCTCAGGGATAGGCGACGAGCAGTACTTC

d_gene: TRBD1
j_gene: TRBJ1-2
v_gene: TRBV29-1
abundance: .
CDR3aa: CSVSGQNYGYTF
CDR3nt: TGCAGCGTTTCGGGACAGAACTATGGCTACACCTTC

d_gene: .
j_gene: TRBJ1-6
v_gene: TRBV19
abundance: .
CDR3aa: CASSRAPLGSANSPLHF
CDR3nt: TGTGCCAGTAGCAGAGCCCCACTAGGGAGTGCAAATTCACCCCTCCACTTT

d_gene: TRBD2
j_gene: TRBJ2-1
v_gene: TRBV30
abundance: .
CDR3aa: CAWTRRGGRANHEQFF
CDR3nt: TGTGCCTGGACCCGGAGGGGCGGGAGGGCCAATCATGAGCAGTTCTTC

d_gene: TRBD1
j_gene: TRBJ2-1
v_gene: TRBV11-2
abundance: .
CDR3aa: CASRAPGTGVFSSYNEQFF
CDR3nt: TGTGCCAGCAGGGCTCCTGGGACAGGGGTTTTTAGCTCCTACAATGAGCAGTTCTTC

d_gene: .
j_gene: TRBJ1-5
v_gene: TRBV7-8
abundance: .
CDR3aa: CASSARQREGNQPQHF
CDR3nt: TGTGCCAGCAGCGCGCGACAGAGAGAAGGCAATCAGCCCCAGCATTTT

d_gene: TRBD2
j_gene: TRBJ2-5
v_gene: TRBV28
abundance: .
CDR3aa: CASGRTSGSRQETQYF
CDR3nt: TGTGCCAGCGGTCGGACTAGCGGGAGCCGACAAGAGACCCAGTACTTC

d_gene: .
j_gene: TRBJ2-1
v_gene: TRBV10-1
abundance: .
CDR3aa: CASSVTADREQFF
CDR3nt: TGCGCCAGCAGTGTCACGGCGGATAGGGAGCAGTTCTTC

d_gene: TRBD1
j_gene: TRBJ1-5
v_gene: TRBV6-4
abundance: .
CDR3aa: CASGEAGGQPQHF
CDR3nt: TGTGCCAGTGGAGAGGCAGGGGGACAGCCCCAGCATTTT

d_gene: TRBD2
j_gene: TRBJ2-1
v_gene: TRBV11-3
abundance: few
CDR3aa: CASSFSGAGNEQFF
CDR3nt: TGTGCCAGCAGCTTTAGCGGGGCAGGGAATGAGCAGTTCTTC

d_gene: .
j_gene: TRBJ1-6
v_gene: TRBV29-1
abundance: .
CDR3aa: CSSPLRSSYNSPPHF
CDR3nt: TGCAGCTCCCCTTTAAGGAGCTCCTATAATTCACCCCCCCACTTT

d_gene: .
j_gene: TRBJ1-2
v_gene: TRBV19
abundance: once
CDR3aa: CASSPAGTFYGYTF
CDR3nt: TGTGCCAGTAGTCCGGCGGGGACCTTCTATGGCTACACCTTC

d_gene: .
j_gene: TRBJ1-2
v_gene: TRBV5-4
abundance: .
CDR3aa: CASSSGPTNYGYTF
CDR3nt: TGTGCCAGCAGCTCGGGTCCTACTAACTATGGCTACACCTTC

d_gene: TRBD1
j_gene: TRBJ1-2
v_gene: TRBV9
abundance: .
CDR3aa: CASSPGTGRNYGYTF
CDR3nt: TGTGCCAGCAGCCCCGGGACAGGGCGAAACTATGGCTACACCTTC

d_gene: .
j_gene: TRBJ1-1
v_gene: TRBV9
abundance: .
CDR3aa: CASSVGGGTNTEAFF
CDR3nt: TGTGCCAGCAGCGTAGGCGGAGGGACTAACACTGAAGCTTTCTTT